The present T cell receptor (beta chain) was sequenced within a study of cytomegalovirus exposure and HLA in healthy donors (dated 2017 in TCRdb). Broadly, across the study: According to a later analysis, one platform produced both the 120 validation repertoires and the 666 repertoires of the first cohort. The aim of the study was to test whether cataloging public T cell receptors could identify signatures of past pathogen exposure. A separate validation cohort of more than 100 different subjects was used in addition to the roughly 720-subject first cohort. High-throughput TCR immunosequencing, statistical association of individual TCRs with disease status, and machine learning were combined to predict cytomegalovirus infection status.

Donors formed part of the validation cohort, which comprised fewer than 150 subjects and was distinct from the first cohort of over 500 subjects. This clone was recorded once. There is no known antigen for this receptor. No clone much larger than this one lies a single base away; base qualities are absent. Library prep was done by the immunoSEQ multiplex PCR assay. As for the authors' bioinformatics: A statistical classification framework was developed to diagnose cytomegalovirus status using the catalog of TCR beta chain sequences. Imported from immuneACCESS, the table was reduced by TCRdb to in-frame sequences with V and J called. These copies leave out some clones; in studies compared against another copy, an unresolved V gene accounts for under half, and the cause of the remainder is not known. D and trimming come from the DNA, and the V and J calls and clone size come from that table. This sample is represented by over 200,000 clones; approximately 87% of them were singletons. The biggest ten clones account for around 5.6% of the sample.

Overall study outcomes, separate from this receptor: Three of the identified cytomegalovirus-associated TCR beta chains were confirmed in vitro to be specific for cytomegalovirus antigens. A total of 150 or so TCR beta chains were listed by the study as associated with cytomegalovirus. The authors suggested that the approach could potentially be extended to other disease states and immunological phenotypes. In both the original and validation cohorts, the classifier was reported to diagnose cytomegalovirus status with high specificity and sensitivity. Of the cluster scores, roughly 95% were above 0 in a later analysis, which found that TCRs clustered in the first cohort also tended to co-occur in the 120 or so validation repertoires. A later analysis had no HLA typing for the validation cohort, so co-occurrence there was scored across all 130 or so repertoires. Most TCR sequences were seen in very few donors, while some public TCRs were found in many individuals.

V is cut back by 0 bases and J by 7 bases, with 4 bases in the junction unmatched. The CDR3 runs 15 amino acids, cysteine and phenylalanine included. This entry keeps only the CDR3 DNA: 45 bases, framed from base 1. The germline V gene encodes CDR1 SQVTM and CDR2 ANQGSEA. The sequence was obtained from a woman under 30 in good health and CMV-seronegative. The sequenced sample consisted of PBMCs. The V and J genes are TRBV29-1 and TRBJ1-4; 11 bases in the junction line up with TRBD1. CDR3 protein: CSVEDRTGGAEKLFF. The DNA reads as follows: TGCAGCGTTGAAGATCGGACAGGGGGCGCTGAAAAACTGTTTTTT.